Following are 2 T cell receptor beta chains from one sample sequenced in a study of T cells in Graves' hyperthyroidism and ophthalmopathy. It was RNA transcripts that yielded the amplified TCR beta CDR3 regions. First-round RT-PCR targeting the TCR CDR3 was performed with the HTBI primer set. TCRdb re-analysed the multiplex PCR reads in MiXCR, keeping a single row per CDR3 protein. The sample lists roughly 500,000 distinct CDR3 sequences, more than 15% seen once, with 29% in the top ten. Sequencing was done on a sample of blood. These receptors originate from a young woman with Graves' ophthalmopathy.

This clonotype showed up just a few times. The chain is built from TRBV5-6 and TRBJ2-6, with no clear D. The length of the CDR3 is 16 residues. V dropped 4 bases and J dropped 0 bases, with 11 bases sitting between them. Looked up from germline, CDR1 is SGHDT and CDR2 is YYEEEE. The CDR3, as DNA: TGTGCCAGCAGCCGTACGACGTTCTCTGGGGCCAACGTCCTGACTTTC. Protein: CASSRTTFSGANVLTF.

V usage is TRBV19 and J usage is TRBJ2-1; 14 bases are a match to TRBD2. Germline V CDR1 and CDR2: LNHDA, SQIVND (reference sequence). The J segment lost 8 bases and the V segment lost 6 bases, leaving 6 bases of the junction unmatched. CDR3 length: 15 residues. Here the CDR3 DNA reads TGTGCCAGTAGGGCGGGACTAGCGGGAGCCGATGAGCAGTTCTTC. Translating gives CASRAGLAGADEQFF.